The 9 T cell receptor beta chains presented below share a single source sample, sequenced in a study of shared clonotypes between healthy human individuals. Using immunoSEQ multiplex PCR, the repertoire was profiled, and TCRdb retains in-frame clones only, with some absent. The sample includes 600,000 to 800,000 clones, approximately 72% of them seen just once. The sample was memory CD4+ T cells sorted from blood. Described subset: CD45RA-negative fraction. Receptors were obtained from a woman in her 30s in good health.

J is TRBJ1-1 and V is TRBV12-5; D uncertain. The ends were cut back, 5 bases at V and 4 bases at J, with 17 bases in the middle. CDR3 size: 15 residues. Germline-derived CDR1 and CDR2 are LGHNT and FRNRAP. The CDR3 spells CASGTDTLTGTEAFF. The CDR3 DNA reads TGTGCTAGTGGTACCGATACTTTGACGGGCACTGAAGCTTTCTTT.

The chain joins TRBV28 to TRBJ2-2; D ambiguous. CDR3 length: 14 residues. Trimming cost V 7 bases and J 4 bases, with 13 bases left between them. CDR1 is MDHEN and CDR2 is SYDVKM in the germline V gene. CDR3: CASTGFQATGELFF. In DNA, the CDR3 is TGTGCCAGCACCGGTTTCCAAGCCACCGGGGAGCTGTTTTTT.

This clone was picked up one time. The chain employs TRBV4-2 and TRBJ1-5; 7 nucleotides match TRBD1. Trimming removed 4 bases from V and 0 bases from J; junction bases left unmatched: 12. Per the germline V gene, CDR1 is LGHNA and CDR2 is YNFKEQ. The CDR3 spans 18 residues. DNA of the CDR3: TGTGCCAGCAGCCTAGACCCCGGGACAGAGTATAGCAATCAGCCCCAGCATTTT. Protein product: CASSLDPGTEYSNQPQHF.

This clone was found a few times. This chain links TRBV5-4 with TRBJ2-5, with TRBD2 identical over 10 bases. CDR3 size: 15 residues. With V trimmed by 1 base and J by 5 bases, 5 bases remained unmatched. Per the germline V gene, CDR1 is SGHNT and CDR2 is YYREEE (reference sequence). Here the CDR3 reads CASSLTSGNFETQYF. The CDR3 bases are TGTGCCAGCAGCTTGACTAGCGGGAACTTCGAGACCCAGTACTTC. Full variable domain (remainder filled in from reference TRBV5-4 and TRBJ2-5): ETGVTQSPTHLIKTRGQQVTLRCSSQSGHNTVSWYQQALGQGPQFIFQYYREEENGRGNFPPRFSGLQFPNYSSELNVNALELDDSALYLCASSLTSGNFETQYFGPGTRLLVL.

The rearrangement uses TRBV29-1 and TRBJ1-4; the D is unclear. The germline V and J ends were trimmed by 6 bases and 5 bases, with 13 bases remaining between them. Germline V gene data show CDR1 as SQVTM and CDR2 as ANQGSEA. The CDR3 contains 13 residues. The CDR3 coding sequence is TGCAGCGTGGGCGGATCCGGGAATGAAAAACTGTTTTTT. Translation gives CSVGGSGNEKLFF.

CDR3 sequence reads: CASSKTGGAQPQHF. In DNA, the CDR3 is TGCGCCAGCAGCAAGACAGGGGGGGCTCAGCCCCAGCATTTT. The chain combines TRBV10-2 with TRBJ1-5; TRBD1 matches at 9 bases. J lost 6 bases, V lost 6 bases, and 6 bases had no gene match. The CDR3 extends over 14 amino acids. Germline loops: CDR1 WSHSY, CDR2 SAAADI.

The chain combines TRBV7-8 with TRBJ2-2; TRBD2 agrees at 13 bases. V lost 4 bases, J lost 3 bases, and 8 bases stayed unmatched. The CDR3 consists of 18 residues. Germline V lookup: CDR1 SGHVS, CDR2 FQNEAQ. The CDR3 bases are TGTGCCAGCAGCTATTATGGCGGACTAGCGGGAGACACCGGGGAGCTGTTTTTT. Its protein is CASSYYGGLAGDTGELFF.

Points on this clone: Other DNA variants within this sample encode the same CDR3. The V and J genes are TRBV11-2 and TRBJ2-7, with D possibly TRBD2 on 5 matching bases. In germline, CDR1 is SGHAT, CDR2 FQNNGV. Trimming took 4 bases from V and 0 from J, leaving 10 bases between them. CDR3 length: 14 residues. The CDR3 DNA reads as TGTGCCAGCAGCTCGCAGAGGGACTCCTACGAGCAGTACTTC. This translates into CASSSQRDSYEQYF.

The sample holds a few counts of this clone. V is TRBV28 and J is TRBJ2-1; no reliable D call. The germline gives CDR1 MDHEN, CDR2 SYDVKM. Trimming removed 7 bases from V and 1 base from J, with 11 bases in between. The CDR3 sequence is 14 residues long. For the CDR3, the DNA is TGTGCCAGCAATTCATACCGGTCCTACAATGAGCAGTTCTTC. Its protein product is CASNSYRSYNEQFF. Full variable domain (missing parts from reference TRBV28 and TRBJ2-1): DVKVTQSSRYLVKRTGEKVFLECVQDMDHENMFWYRQDPGLGLRLIYFSYDVKMKEKGDIPEGYSVSREKKERFSLILESASTNQTSMYLCASNSYRSYNEQFFGPGTRLTVL.